This record covers a single T cell receptor beta chain. The CDR3 loop spans 16 amino acids. Germline V gives CDR1 SQVTM, CDR2 ANQGSEA. Trimming removed 1 base at V and 4 bases at J, with 17 bases between. The source of the sample is a study of shared clonotypes between healthy human individuals. Profiling relied on immunoSEQ multiplex PCR, and the TCRdb table lists in-frame clones only, not all of them. The data contain around 1.1 million clones, 60% to 80% of them singletons. The receptor was derived from a man aged 18 to 30 in good health. Some clones in this sample may be carry-over from other donors' samples. The chain is built from TRBV29-1 and TRBJ2-1; tentative D call: TRBD2 (6 bases). Specimen: memory CD4+ T cells from PBMCs. Subset noted: CD45RA-negative fraction. The CDR3 sequence is CSVEGSQVGGYNEQFF. CDR3 coding DNA: TGCAGCGTTGAAGGGAGTCAGGTAGGAGGGTACAATGAGCAGTTCTTC.